The 30 T cell receptor beta chains below were found in one sample sequenced in a study of identical twins. TCRdb ran MiXCR on the 5' RACE reads and lists one entry per CDR3 protein. The repertoire holds around 160,000 distinct CDR3 sequences, around 3.5% seen once, with more than 7% in the top ten. Material for sequencing was memory T cells sorted from blood. These receptors came from a young man in good health.

Many counts were recorded for this clonotype. This rearrangement joins TRBV5-1 to TRBJ2-1; TRBD2 aligns across 7 bases. V lost 4 bases and J lost 5; bases outside the gene matches: 6. The CDR3 has 14 amino acids. Germline V gene data show CDR1 as SGHRS and CDR2 as YFSETQ. The CDR3 DNA follows: TGCGCCAGCAGCCCCCTAGCGGCTAACAATGAGCAGTTCTTC. Translation: CASSPLAANNEQFF.

This clonotype was recorded at least ten times. V usage is TRBV7-2 and J usage is TRBJ2-7; no definite D call. This CDR3 has 14 amino acids. CDR1 and CDR2 (germline): SGHTA, FQGNSA. V was clipped by 5 bases and J by 3 bases, with 14 bases between them. This chain's CDR3 is CASSPSPGSYEQYF. CDR3 DNA: TGTGCCAGCAGCCCTTCCCCCGGCAGCTACGAGCAGTACTTC.

The chain uses TRBV10-3 and TRBJ1-4; D is uncertain. Germline V gene lookup returns CDR1 ENHRY and CDR2 SYGVKD. V was pared by 2 bases and J by 8 bases, with 6 bases between. The CDR3 extends over 12 amino acids. CDR3 residues: CAISEAEEKLFF. CDR3 DNA sequence: TGTGCCATCAGTGAGGCCGAAGAAAAACTGTTTTTT.

This clonotype has at least ten counts. The DNA for the CDR3 is TGCGCCAGCAGCTTGGAGTCTAGGACATCGGTGACAGATACGCAGTATTTT. This encodes CASSLESRTSVTDTQYF. The rearrangement links TRBV5-1 to TRBJ2-3, with D perhaps matching TRBD1 (5 bases). This CDR3 region has 17 residues. CDR1 and CDR2 (germline): SGHRS, YFSETQ. V lost 0 bases and J lost 3, with 17 bases in between.

This clonotype has a count of ten or more. J is TRBJ2-1 and V is TRBV10-3; D is undetermined. V was clipped by 3 bases and J by 5 bases, with 11 bases between them. The CDR3 extends over 14 amino acids. Per the germline V gene, CDR1 is ENHRY and CDR2 is SYGVKD. DNA of the CDR3: TGTGCCATCAGTGATCCATACGAAAACAATGAGCAGTTCTTC. Protein product: CAISDPYENNEQFF.

This clonotype was observed many times. This chain's CDR3 is CASSLTGQGIYEQYF. CDR3 bases: TGTGCCAGCAGCTTAACGGGACAGGGGATCTACGAGCAGTACTTC. The chain has TRBV7-2 and TRBJ2-7; 10 bases are shared with TRBD1. Germline trimming cut 2 bases from V and 3 bases from J; bases unmatched to any gene: 4. CDR3 length: 15 residues. The germline V gene encodes CDR1 SGHTA and CDR2 FQGNSA.

Ten or more counts support this clonotype. The chain recombines TRBV5-6 with TRBJ1-2; TRBD1 matches at 8 bases. V shed 4 bases, J shed 12 bases, and the junction held 11 bases outside the gene matches. The CDR3 is made up of 13 amino acids. Germline CDR1 reads SGHDT; CDR2 reads YYEEEE. CDR3 protein: CASSRDRSGGDTF. CDR3 nucleotides: TGTGCCAGCAGCCGGGACAGGAGCGGCGGAGACACCTTC.

This clonotype has ten or more counts. J is TRBJ2-3 and V is TRBV20-1; TRBD2 matches at 7 bases. J lost 0 bases, V lost 3 bases, and 18 bases had no gene match. CDR1 DFQATT and CDR2 SNEGSKA come from the germline V gene (reference sequence). CDR3 length: 19 amino acids. The CDR3 sequence: CSASPLRGLAVTSTDTQYF. CDR3 sequence (DNA): TGCAGTGCTAGCCCTTTAAGAGGGCTAGCGGTTACTAGCACAGATACGCAGTATTTT.

There are many counts of this clonotype. This sequence joins TRBV6-5 and TRBJ1-1; 7 nucleotides align to TRBD1. Germline trimming cut 4 bases from V and 2 bases from J; bases unmatched to any gene: 13. CDR1 MNHEY and CDR2 SVGAGI come from the germline V gene. This CDR3 spans 17 amino acids. The CDR3 bases are TGTGCCAGCAGTTTTCCCAGGGGGGATGTGGAAAACACTGAAGCTTTCTTT. It codes for CASSFPRGDVENTEAFF.

This clonotype appeared many times. The chain couples TRBV7-2 to TRBJ1-6; possible D gene TRBD1, 5 bases. Trimming shortened V by 0 bases and J by 6 bases, and 9 bases separated the two germline ends. The CDR3 runs 15 residues. Per germline, CDR1 SGHTA and CDR2 FQGNSA. The CDR3 coding sequence is TGTGCCAGCAGCTTAGCAGGGGTGGGTAATTCACCCCTCCACTTT. Protein sequence: CASSLAGVGNSPLHF.

This clonotype was found many times. The V call is TRBV7-2, the J call TRBJ2-5; 10 nucleotides line up with TRBD1. The CDR3 sequence is 17 residues long. Looked up from germline, CDR1 is SGHTA and CDR2 is FQGNSA. V shed 5 bases, J shed 5 bases, and the junction held 14 bases outside the gene matches. CDR3 sequence: CASSPGTGVVVQETQYF. Written as DNA, the CDR3 is TGTGCCAGCAGCCCAGGGACAGGGGTGGTCGTTCAGGAGACCCAGTACTTC.

In its sample, this clonotype was seen many times. This chain joins TRBV3-1 and TRBJ2-1; 11 bases match TRBD2. Unmatched junction bases numbered 6, after V lost 5 bases and J lost 6 bases. Germline values: CDR1 LGHDT, CDR2 YNNKEL (reference sequence). The CDR3 covers 15 residues. The CDR3 nucleotides read TGTGCCAGCAGCTACACCGGGACTAGCGGCAATGAGCAGTTCTTC. Protein sequence: CASSYTGTSGNEQFF.

This clonotype was detected many times. This chain links TRBV7-2 with TRBJ1-3; tentative D call: TRBD1 (5 bases). Germline CDR1 reads SGHTA; CDR2 reads FQGNSA. The CDR3 spans 13 residues. V was clipped by 8 bases and J by 0 bases, with 8 bases between them. The CDR3, as DNA: TGTGCCAGCGGGGCAGACTCTGGAAACACCATATATTTT. Translation: CASGADSGNTIYF.

This clonotype was observed at least ten times. The V call is TRBV4-3, the J call TRBJ2-1; 8 nucleotides agree with TRBD1. V shed 1 base and J 8 bases; nucleotides not matched to a gene: 7. Germline loops: CDR1 LGHNA, CDR2 YSLEER. The CDR3 sequence is 15 residues long. The CDR3 DNA sequence: TGCGCCAGCAGCCAAGTCCCTCAGGGGGCACATGAGCAGTTCTTC. It is translated as CASSQVPQGAHEQFF.

This clonotype occurred many times. The CDR3 is CASSMAVALDTQYF. CDR3 nucleotides: TGTGCCAGTAGTATGGCTGTCGCGCTAGATACGCAGTATTTT. The V and J genes are TRBV19 and TRBJ2-3; no clear D. V was pared by 3 bases and J by 5 bases, with 12 bases between. Germline assignment: CDR1 LNHDA and CDR2 SQIVND (reference sequence). The CDR3 contains 14 residues.

DNA of the CDR3: TGTGCCAGCAGCCAATCCCTTAGGCTGGTTAACTATGGCTACACCTTC. Protein product: CASSQSLRLVNYGYTF. The chain links TRBV3-1 to TRBJ1-2; D not certain. CDR3 length: 16 amino acids. Trimming took off 2 bases at V and 1 base at J, with 14 bases between the two ends. Germline V CDR1 and CDR2: LGHDT, YNNKEL (reference sequence). Supplemented by reference TRBV3-1 and TRBJ1-2, the full variable domain reads DTAVSQTPKYLVTQMGNDKSIKCEQNLGHDTMYWYKQDSKKFLKIMFSYNNKELIINETVPNRFSPKSPDKAHLNLHINSLELGDSAVYFCASSQSLRLVNYGYTFGSGTRLTVV.

This clonotype occurred many times. This chain's CDR3 is CASSGGPTQYF. In DNA form, the CDR3 reads TGCGCCAGCAGCGGGGGTCCTACGCAGTATTTT. The chain carries TRBV4-1 and TRBJ2-3; D may correspond to TRBD1 or TRBD2 (5 bases each). CDR1 is MGHRA, CDR2 YSYEKL, per germline. The CDR3 has 11 residues. V was shortened by 5 bases and J by 8 bases, with 8 bases between the two germline ends.

In its sample, this clonotype was seen many times. The chain has TRBV7-9 and TRBJ2-1; the D call may be TRBD1 or TRBD2 (5 bases each). In germline, CDR1 is SEHNR, CDR2 FQNEAQ (reference sequence). V was cut by 5 bases and J by 6 bases, with 14 bases left in between. The CDR3 consists of 14 residues. CDR3 loop: CASSRGVGGNEQFF. As DNA, the CDR3 is TGTGCCAGCAGCCGAGGCGTTGGGGGCAATGAGCAGTTCTTC.

This clonotype was counted at least ten times. The chain has TRBV6-4 and TRBJ1-1, with D uncertain. V shed 0 bases and J shed 4 bases, with 9 bases lying between them. The CDR3 spans 14 residues. The germline V gene encodes CDR1 MRHNA and CDR2 SNTAGT. The CDR3 DNA reads as TGTGCCAGCAGTGACTCGAGCGGGGTCACTGAAGCTTTCTTT. It yields the protein CASSDSSGVTEAFF.

This clonotype was seen at least ten times. This chain connects TRBV20-1 to TRBJ2-7; TRBD1 matches at 10 bases. The trim removed 6 bases at V and 3 bases at J, leaving 17 bases unmatched. The CDR3 is 17 amino acids. Germline V gives CDR1 DFQATT, CDR2 SNEGSKA (reference sequence). CDR3 sequence reads: CSAVSTGGPPGHYEQYF. The CDR3 region has the DNA TGCAGTGCGGTTTCGACAGGGGGCCCCCCGGGCCACTACGAGCAGTACTTC.

In its sample, this clonotype was seen many times. The chain has TRBV18 and TRBJ2-5; D gene ambiguous. CDR3 length: 13 residues. Trimming removed 3 bases from V and 0 bases from J, with 5 bases in between. Germline CDR1 is KGHSH and CDR2 is LQKENI. The CDR3, as DNA: TGTGCCAGCTCACCTAAGTACCAAGAGACCCAGTACTTC. Protein sequence: CASSPKYQETQYF.

This clonotype was recorded at least ten times. The chain carries TRBV27 and TRBJ2-7, with 7 bases lining up with TRBD2. Losses at the gene ends were 11 bases for V and 4 bases for J; bases not matched to a gene: 14. CDR1 is MNHEY and CDR2 is SMNVEV in the germline V gene (reference sequence). This CDR3 comprises 14 residues. Here the CDR3 DNA reads TGTGCCCTAAGCGGACGGCGGGAGAGGTACGAGCAGTACTTC. Translating it yields CALSGRRERYEQYF.

This clonotype was recorded many times. The chain couples TRBV11-2 to TRBJ2-5; possibly TRBD1 or TRBD2 for D (6 bases each). V lost 5 bases and J lost 2, with 12 bases in between. Germline V gene lookup returns CDR1 SGHAT and CDR2 FQNNGV. The CDR3 runs to 14 residues. The DNA of the CDR3 is TGTGCCAGCAGCCAAACGGGGGCTCAAGAGACCCAGTACTTC. Translated: CASSQTGAQETQYF.

This clonotype was seen at least ten times. This chain connects TRBV12-3 or TRBV12-4 to TRBJ1-4; D is undetermined. Trimming shortened V by 5 bases and J by 0 bases, and 7 bases separated the two germline ends. The CDR3 spans 14 residues. Here the CDR3 DNA reads TGTGCCAGCAGTAACAGCGCAACTAATGAAAAACTGTTTTTT. Its translation: CASSNSATNEKLFF.

This clonotype was seen repeatedly, ten times or more. The chain combines TRBV20-1 with TRBJ2-1, with D unclear. V was clipped by 6 bases and J by 5 bases, with 17 bases between them. The CDR3 sequence is 14 residues long. The V gene's germline CDR1 is DFQATT and CDR2 SNEGSKA (reference sequence). This chain's CDR3 is CSATEQRYNNEQFF. The CDR3 coding sequence is TGCAGTGCCACTGAGCAGCGATACAACAATGAGCAGTTCTTC.

The chain uses TRBV9 and TRBJ2-5, with 7 bases identical to TRBD2. CDR1 is SGDLS, CDR2 YYNGEE, per germline. Trimming cost V 0 bases and J 3 bases; bases outside gene matches: 5. The CDR3 runs to 15 residues. DNA of the CDR3: TGTGCCAGCAGCGTAGACTTTGGGACTAAAGAGACCCAGTACTTC. Protein: CASSVDFGTKETQYF.

This clonotype was counted ten times or more. The chain joins TRBV5-1 to TRBJ2-4; 10 bases align to TRBD2. Germline V lookup: CDR1 SGHRS, CDR2 YFSETQ. J lost 0 bases, V lost 4 bases, and 7 bases had no gene match. This CDR3 spans 17 amino acids. CDR3 bases: TGCGCCAGCAGCCCGGGACTAGCGCTTCTAGCCAAAAACATTCAGTACTTC. Translation: CASSPGLALLAKNIQYF.

This clonotype has ten or more counts. The chain joins TRBV29-1 to TRBJ2-7, with D perhaps TRBD1 (6 bases). Deletions cut 4 bases from V and 2 bases from J, with 12 bases between. Germline V CDR1 and CDR2: SQVTM, ANQGSEA. CDR3 length equals 13 residues. For the CDR3, the DNA is TGCAGCGTTGGAGGCAGGGGCCCCTACGAGCAGTACTTC. As protein: CSVGGRGPYEQYF.

This clonotype was recorded at least ten times. This chain joins TRBV18 and TRBJ2-1, with D unclear. In germline, CDR1 is KGHSH, CDR2 LQKENI. V was shortened by 3 bases and J by 6 bases, with 6 bases between the two germline ends. CDR3 length equals 12 residues. Here the CDR3 DNA reads TGTGCCAGCTCACCGTCCGGCAATGAGCAGTTCTTC. Protein product: CASSPSGNEQFF.

This clonotype was seen many times. The chain couples TRBV15 to TRBJ2-2; 10 bases fit TRBD1. CDR3 length equals 15 residues. V was pared by 1 base and J by 5 bases, with 1 base of the junction left unmatched. CDR1 and CDR2 from the germline V gene are LNHNV and YYDKDF (reference sequence). CDR3 loop: CATSRGTGGTGELFF. The CDR3 DNA reads TGTGCCACCAGCAGAGGGACAGGGGGGACCGGGGAGCTGTTTTTT. The full variable domain, in which reference TRBV15 and TRBJ2-2 provide the parts outside the CDR3, is DAMVIQNPRYQVTQFGKPVTLSCSQTLNHNVMYWYQQKSSQAPKLLFHYYDKDFNNEADTPDNFQSRRPNTSFCFLDIRSPGLGDTAMYLCATSRGTGGTGELFFGEGSRLTVL.